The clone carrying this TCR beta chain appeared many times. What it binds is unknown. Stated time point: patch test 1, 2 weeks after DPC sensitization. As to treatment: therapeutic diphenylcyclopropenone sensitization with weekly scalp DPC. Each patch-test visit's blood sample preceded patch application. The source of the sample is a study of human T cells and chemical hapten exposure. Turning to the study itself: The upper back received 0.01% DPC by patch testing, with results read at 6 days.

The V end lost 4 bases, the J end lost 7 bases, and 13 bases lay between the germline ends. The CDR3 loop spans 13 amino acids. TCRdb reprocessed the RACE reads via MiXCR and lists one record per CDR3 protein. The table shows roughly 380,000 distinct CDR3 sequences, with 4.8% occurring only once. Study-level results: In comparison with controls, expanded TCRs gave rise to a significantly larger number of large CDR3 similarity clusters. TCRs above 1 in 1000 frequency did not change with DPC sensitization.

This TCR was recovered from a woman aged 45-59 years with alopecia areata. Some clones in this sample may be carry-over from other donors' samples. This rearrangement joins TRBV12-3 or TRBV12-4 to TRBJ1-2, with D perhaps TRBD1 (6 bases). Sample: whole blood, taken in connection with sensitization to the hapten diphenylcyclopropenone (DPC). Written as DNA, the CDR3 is TGTGCCAGCAGTTCGACAGCCAGGGGTGGCTACACCTTC. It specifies CASSSTARGGYTF.